This T cell receptor beta chain derives from a study of cytomegalovirus exposure and HLA in healthy donors. Whole-study results and caveats: More clonal expansion characterized HLA-associated TCR beta chains than equally common others in a later analysis. The productive fraction for most TCR beta V segments was about 90% or about 30% in an earlier analysis.

This clone was observed a handful of times. Antigen specificity is unknown. PCR was performed using 60 Vbeta and 13 Jbeta primers. Assay: immunoSEQ multiplex PCR; the TCRdb copy retains only in-frame clones and omits some. The table has about 130,000 clones, just under 75% seen once; the top ten hold about 4.3%. The receptor was derived from a man between 60 and 75 years old in good health and CMV-seropositive. Material: PBMCs.

CDR3 amino acids: CAAKGDGYTF. The CDR3, as DNA: TGTGCCGCAAAGGGGGACGGCTACACCTTC. The V gene is TRBV6-6, the J gene TRBJ1-2; D might be TRBD1 (6 bases). This CDR3 has 10 residues. Deletions cut 11 bases from V and 8 bases from J, with 12 bases between. CDR1 is MNHNY and CDR2 is SVGAGI in the germline V gene (reference sequence).